A selection of T cell receptor beta chains follows, all from one sample in a study of spatial heterogeneity in lung cancer. MiXCR was run by TCRdb on the 5' RACE reads, yielding one entry per CDR3 protein. The sample consists of 2,000 to 3,000 distinct CDR3 sequences, approximately 20% of them appearing once. The starting material was lung tumor tissue, obtained at surgery. The receptors stem from a male donor with early-stage non-small cell lung cancer. The CDR3 runs from the conserved cysteine through the conserved F or W. The D gene is left open where the match is weak. The size field is filled for only some rows; it gives once, few, many or a size class.

.,.,TRBV9,TRBJ1-4,TGTGCCAGCAGCGGCAGAGCTGGTAATGAAAAACTGTTTTTT,CASSGRAGNEKLFF
large,.,TRBV3-1,TRBJ2-7,TGTGCCAGCAGCCCTCGGCCGCCCCACGAGCAGTACTTC,CASSPRPPHEQYF
medium-sized,TRBD1,TRBV12-3/TRBV12-4,TRBJ2-7,TGTGCCAGCTGCAGACAGGGACCTAGCGAGCAGTACTTC,CASCRQGPSEQYF
medium-sized,.,TRBV10-1,TRBJ2-1,TGCGCCAGCAGTGCCGAAAGACTAGGGTTGAGGGGGCAGTTCTTC,CASSAERLGLRGQFF
medium-sized,TRBD2,TRBV6-5,TRBJ2-3,TGTGCCAGCAGCCTATTGGGGGGAGGGAGCACAGATACGCAGTATTTT,CASSLLGGGSTDTQYF
.,.,TRBV20-1,TRBJ1-2,TGCAGTGCTAGAATACAGGGTCCTAACTATGGCTACACCTTC,CSARIQGPNYGYTF
large,.,TRBV19,TRBJ2-2,TGTGCCAGTAGTATAGTAGGGAACACCGGGGAGCTGTTTTTT,CASSIVGNTGELFF
medium-sized,TRBD1,TRBV27,TRBJ2-3,TGTGCCAGCTGGGGGACAGGGAAACCAGATACGCAGTATTTT,CASWGTGKPDTQYF
medium-sized,TRBD1,TRBV5-1,TRBJ1-6,TGCGCCAGCAGCTCGGGACAGGGCGTCGCTCGTTCACCCCTCCACTTT,CASSSGQGVARSPLHF
medium-sized,TRBD2,TRBV11-2,TRBJ2-1,TGTGCCAGCAGCTTCGGGCCTAGCGGGTACAATGAGCAGTTCTTC,CASSFGPSGYNEQFF
many,TRBD1,TRBV7-9,TRBJ1-4,TGTGCCAGCAGGCCAGGGGGCATTAATGAAAAACTGTTTTTT,CASRPGGINEKLFF
.,.,TRBV7-6,TRBJ2-1,TGTGCCAGCAGCTTAGAGTCCGCCCAGATCTATGAGCAGTTCTTC,CASSLESAQIYEQFF
.,TRBD2,TRBV7-9,TRBJ2-3,TGTGCCAGCAGCTTCGGGACTAGCGGACTAGGGACAGATACGCAGTATTTT,CASSFGTSGLGTDTQYF
medium-sized,.,TRBV25-1,TRBJ2-7,TGTGCCAGCAGTGAGTCAGCGAGGGATAATAAGCAGTACTTC,CASSESARDNKQYF
medium-sized,.,TRBV29-1,TRBJ2-3,TGCAGCGTTGCCACGGGGGGCACAGATACGCAGTATTTT,CSVATGGTDTQYF
medium-sized,.,TRBV30,TRBJ1-1,TGTGCCTGGAGTGTACACGGGGGCGTCACTGAAGCTTTCTTT,CAWSVHGGVTEAFF
medium-sized,.,TRBV13,TRBJ1-6,TGTGCCAGCCGGTCTTACTCTTCACCCCTCCACTTT,CASRSYSSPLHF
medium-sized,.,TRBV18,TRBJ1-1,TGTGCCAGCTCATCGGGACTGTCGAACACTGAAGCTTTCTTT,CASSSGLSNTEAFF
.,TRBD1,TRBV5-4,TRBJ1-1,TGTGCCAGCAGCCTGGAAACAGGGGACACTGAAGCTTTCTTT,CASSLETGDTEAFF
.,.,TRBV4-2,TRBJ2-7,TGTGCCAGCAGCCACCCCCATCAGTACTTC,CASSHPHQYF
medium-sized,.,TRBV4-2,TRBJ1-5,TGTGCCAGCAGCCACTACAGGGATAGCAATCAGCCCCAGCATTTT,CASSHYRDSNQPQHF
medium-sized,.,TRBV6-2/TRBV6-3,TRBJ2-5,TGTGCCAGCAGTTACTCCGACCAGACCCAGTACTTC,CASSYSDQTQYF
.,.,TRBV4-3,TRBJ1-4,TGCGCCAGCAGCCGGACGGGCTTACCTAATGAAAAACTGTTTTTT,CASSRTGLPNEKLFF
.,.,TRBV6-5,TRBJ2-4,TGTGCCAGCAGTTACCCACGGGGTTCCCTAGCCAAAAACATTCAGTACTTC,CASSYPRGSLAKNIQYF
many,TRBD1,TRBV15,TRBJ1-5,TGTGCCACCAGCACCCGACAGGGACCTTCCAATCAGCCCCAGCATTTT,CATSTRQGPSNQPQHF
.,.,TRBV7-2,TRBJ1-1,TGTGCCAGCAGCTTAAATCCTCAGGGTTCTGAAGCTTTCTTT,CASSLNPQGSEAFF
few,TRBD1,TRBV5-1,TRBJ1-4,TGCGCCAGCAGCCCTGGACAGGGGAGGAATAATGAAAAACTGTTTTTT,CASSPGQGRNNEKLFF
medium-sized,TRBD2,TRBV29-1,TRBJ2-1,TGCAGCGTAGCCGGGACTAGCGGGAGGGCCTCGAACAATGAGCAGTTCTTC,CSVAGTSGRASNNEQFF
medium-sized,TRBD1,TRBV28,TRBJ2-4,TGTGCCAGCAGTTCAAGGACAGGGGGTGGGTACTTC,CASSSRTGGGYF
.,.,TRBV20-1,TRBJ1-5,TGCAGTGCTAATAATCAGCGACCCCAGCATTTT,CSANNQRPQHF
few,.,TRBV6-5,TRBJ1-4,TGTGCCAGCAGGGAGGGCAGCCTTAATGAAAAACTGTTTTTT,CASREGSLNEKLFF
medium-sized,.,TRBV7-8,TRBJ1-2,TGTGCCAGCAGCTTAGCGGGGCAGGGTGTCCTTAATGGCTACACCTTC,CASSLAGQGVLNGYTF
large,TRBD2,TRBV20-1,TRBJ2-7,TGCAGTGCTAGAGATCCTTTCCAGCGGGGGCTCTACGAGCAGTACTTC,CSARDPFQRGLYEQYF
large,.,TRBV3-1,TRBJ1-5,TGTGCCAGCAGCCAAGGGACGCAGGGTAGGCAGCCCCAGCATTTT,CASSQGTQGRQPQHF
medium-sized,.,TRBV7-6,TRBJ2-7,TGTGCCAGCAGCCCCCATAAGATCTACGAGCAGTACTTC,CASSPHKIYEQYF
.,.,TRBV6-6,TRBJ2-1,TGTGCCAGCAGTGACGGAGGGGTCTACAATGAGCAGTTCTTC,CASSDGGVYNEQFF
medium-sized,.,TRBV7-9,TRBJ2-1,TGTGCCAGCAGCTTAGGGACAGTCAACAATGAGCAGTTCTTC,CASSLGTVNNEQFF
medium-sized,TRBD1,TRBV7-2,TRBJ1-2,TGTGCCAGCAGCTTAGAAGGGACAGCTTACGGCTACACCTTC,CASSLEGTAYGYTF
medium-sized,TRBD2,TRBV2,TRBJ2-7,TGTGCCAGCACCCTGGGAATCGGGGGGGCCTACGAGCAGTACTTC,CASTLGIGGAYEQYF
medium-sized,TRBD2,TRBV4-1,TRBJ2-7,TGCGCCAGCAGCCACCCGACTAGCGGGACTTACGAGCAGTACTTC,CASSHPTSGTYEQYF
hyperexpanded,TRBD1,TRBV2,TRBJ2-5,TGTGCCAGCAGTGAAGATAGGGACAGGCGAGAGACCCAGTACTTC,CASSEDRDRRETQYF
medium-sized,.,TRBV20-1,TRBJ2-1,TGCAGTGCAAGTCCGCCTAGGGGTGAGCAGTTCTTC,CSASPPRGEQFF
medium-sized,TRBD2,TRBV6-1,TRBJ2-1,TGTGCCAGCAGTGAACGGCTAGCGGACTACAATGAGCAGTTCTTC,CASSERLADYNEQFF
few,TRBD2,TRBV29-1,TRBJ2-5,TGCAGCGTCCCGGGGGGACGGGAGACCCAGTACTTC,CSVPGGRETQYF
few,.,TRBV24-1,TRBJ2-1,TGTGCCACCAGGGGCCGGGGAGTCTCCTACAATGAGCAGTTCTTC,CATRGRGVSYNEQFF
many,TRBD1,TRBV5-5,TRBJ1-5,TGTGCCAGCAGCTTGCTGGGACAGCAAAATCAGCCCCAGCATTTT,CASSLLGQQNQPQHF
medium-sized,TRBD2,TRBV2,TRBJ2-2,TGTGCCAGCAGGGAGACTAGCGGGAACACCGGGGAGCTGTTTTTT,CASRETSGNTGELFF
many,TRBD1,TRBV20-1,TRBJ1-5,TGCAGTGCTAGCCTCCGACAGGGTAATCAGCCCCAGCATTTT,CSASLRQGNQPQHF
.,.,TRBV10-2,TRBJ2-7,TGCGCCAGCAGTGGGAGGGAGCCCCTAAAATTCTTCTACGAGCAGTACTTC,CASSGREPLKFFYEQYF
medium-sized,TRBD2,TRBV5-1,TRBJ2-3,TGCGCCAGCAGCGAGGGACTAGCGGGAGTGTTGGATACGCAGTATTTT,CASSEGLAGVLDTQYF
few,TRBD2,TRBV7-6,TRBJ2-2,TGTGCCAGCAGCTTAGTACTAGCGGGAGACGGCACCGGGGAGCTGTTTTTT,CASSLVLAGDGTGELFF
medium-sized,TRBD2,TRBV9,TRBJ2-1,TGTGCCAGCAGCGTAGGTTCTAGCGGGAGGGTTTGGGATGAGCAGTTCTTC,CASSVGSSGRVWDEQFF